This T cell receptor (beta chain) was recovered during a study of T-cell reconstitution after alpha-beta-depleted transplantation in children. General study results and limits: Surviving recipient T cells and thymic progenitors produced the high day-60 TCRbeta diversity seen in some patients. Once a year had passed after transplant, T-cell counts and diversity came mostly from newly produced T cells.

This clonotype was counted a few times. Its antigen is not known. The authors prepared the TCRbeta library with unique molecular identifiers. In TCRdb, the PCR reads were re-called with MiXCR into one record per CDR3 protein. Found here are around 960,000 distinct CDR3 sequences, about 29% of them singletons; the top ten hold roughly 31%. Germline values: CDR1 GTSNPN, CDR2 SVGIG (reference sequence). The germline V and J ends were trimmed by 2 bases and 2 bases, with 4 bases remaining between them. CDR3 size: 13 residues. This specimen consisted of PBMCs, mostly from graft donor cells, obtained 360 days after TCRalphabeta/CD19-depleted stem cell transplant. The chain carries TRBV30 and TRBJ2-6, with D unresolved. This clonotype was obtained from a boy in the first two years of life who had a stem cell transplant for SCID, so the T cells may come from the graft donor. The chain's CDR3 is CAWSPTGANVLTF. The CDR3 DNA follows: TGTGCCTGGAGTCCCACTGGGGCCAACGTCCTGACTTTC.